This T cell receptor (beta chain) derives from a study of CD8 T cells in ankylosing spondylitis. Study observations and caveats: Researchers reportedly found disease-linked clones significantly enriched in matched ankylosing spondylitis synovial fluid.

A note on this clonotype: The antigen is not known.

By quantitative 5'-RACE with molecular barcodes, the TCR beta libraries were made. TCRdb reprocessed the 5' RACE reads via MiXCR and lists one record per CDR3 protein. In the table there are 240,000 or so distinct CDR3 sequences, 8% to 9.5% of which are singletons. The CDR3 has 14 residues. The V and J ends lost 6 bases and 6 bases respectively, with 18 bases between them. The germline CDR1 and CDR2 sequences are LNHDA and SQIVND (reference sequence). The chain recombines TRBV19 with TRBJ2-7; D call uncertain. The source of this sequence is a male donor with ankylosing spondylitis or in good health (not recorded which). The sequenced sample consisted of blood, either unsorted or a sorted T cell fraction (not recorded which). This CDR3 is CASRAYSGHFEQYF. The CDR3 DNA follows: TGTGCCAGTAGGGCATATTCCGGGCATTTCGAGCAGTACTTC.